These 2 T cell receptor beta chains originate from one sample sequenced in a study of cytomegalovirus exposure and HLA in healthy donors. It was with 60 Vbeta and 13 Jbeta primers that the PCR ran. Repertoires were generated with immunoSEQ multiplex PCR, while TCRdb's copy carries only in-frame clones and drops some. The sample contains some 120,000 clones, 15% of which appear only once. The sequencing input was PBMCs. These receptors originate from a woman between 18 and 29 years old in good health and CMV-seronegative.

This clone showed up just a few times. The chain employs TRBV27 and TRBJ1-1, with 7 bases aligning to TRBD1. V was clipped by 4 bases and J by 2 bases; unmatched bases: 1. From germline, CDR1 is MNHEY and CDR2 SMNVEV (reference sequence). The CDR3 contains 13 residues. The CDR3 nucleotides are TGTGCCAGCAGTTGGGACAGCAACACTGAAGCTTTCTTT. Translating it yields CASSWDSNTEAFF.

This clone was counted a few times. This sequence joins TRBV28 and TRBJ2-5; D may be TRBD1 (6 bases). V lost 5 bases and J 5 bases, leaving 18 bases between the germline ends. CDR1 MDHEN and CDR2 SYDVKM come from the germline V gene. The CDR3 is 15 residues long. CDR3 sequence: CASSQRTVGRETQYF. CDR3 bases: TGTGCCAGCAGTCAAAGGACAGTGGGGCGGGAGACCCAGTACTTC.